The clone carrying this T cell receptor beta chain was seen a few times. One end of the junction fails to match germline, which may point to a read error. The sample originates from a study of blood T cells in healthy people across ages. Sample-barcoded 5' priming and a J-beta primer mix drove a second PCR of about 7 to 12 cycles. TCRdb processed the 5' RACE reads anew with MiXCR; each CDR3 protein has one entry. In the table there are more than 800,000 distinct CDR3 sequences, around 26% of which are singletons. Per the germline V gene, CDR1 is LGHNA and CDR2 is YSLEER. The CDR3 totals 17 residues. This chain uses TRBV4-3 with TRBJ2-3; 7 bases match TRBD2. The receptor was derived from a woman aged 80 or over in good health. The specimen was blood. As DNA, the CDR3 is TGCACCAGCAGCCAAGACGACAGCGGGGACAGCACAGATACGCAGTATTTT. It is translated as CTSSQDDSGDSTDTQYF.